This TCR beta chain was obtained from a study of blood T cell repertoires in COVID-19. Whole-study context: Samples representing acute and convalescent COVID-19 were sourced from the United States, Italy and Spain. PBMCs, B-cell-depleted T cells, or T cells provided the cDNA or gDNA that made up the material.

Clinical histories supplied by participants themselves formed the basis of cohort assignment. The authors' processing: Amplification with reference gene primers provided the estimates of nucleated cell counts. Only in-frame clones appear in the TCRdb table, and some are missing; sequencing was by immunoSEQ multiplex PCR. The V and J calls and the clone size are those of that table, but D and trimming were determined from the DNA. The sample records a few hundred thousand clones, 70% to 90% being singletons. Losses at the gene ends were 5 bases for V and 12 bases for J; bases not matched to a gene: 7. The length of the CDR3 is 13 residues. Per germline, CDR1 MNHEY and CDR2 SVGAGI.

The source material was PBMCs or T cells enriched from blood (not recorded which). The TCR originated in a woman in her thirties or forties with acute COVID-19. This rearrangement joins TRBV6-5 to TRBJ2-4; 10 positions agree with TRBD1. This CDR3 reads CASSLRDRGAQYF. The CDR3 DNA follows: TGTGCCAGCAGTCTTAGGGACAGGGGAGCTCAGTACTTC.